The 9 T cell receptor beta chains listed next were all sequenced from one sample in a study of low-dose radiotherapy and immunotherapy resistance in tumors. Time point denoted: before trial treatment. Primers used for first-strand cDNA, a TRAV- and TRBV-specific set, covered both alpha and beta chains. TCR amplification used around 19 PCR cycles, a constant-region primer and a V-primer adapter. TCRdb re-derived calls from the reads in MiXCR, one entry per CDR3 protein. The top ten hold around 1% of the sample, which has tens of thousands of distinct CDR3 sequences, 9.4% seen once. The sample in question was PBMCs, obtained before treatment. Receptors were obtained from a male donor with prostate cancer.

This clonotype was recorded at least ten times. The chain has TRBV4-1 and TRBJ2-6; no clear D. CDR1 and CDR2 (germline): MGHRA, YSYEKL. The V end lost 0 bases, the J end lost 0 bases, and 6 bases lay between the germline ends. This CDR3 spans 16 amino acids. This chain's CDR3 is CASSQDVISGANVLTF. As DNA, the CDR3 is TGCGCCAGCAGCCAAGATGTGATCTCTGGGGCCAACGTCCTGACTTTC.

This clonotype was observed many times. This rearrangement joins TRBV6-2 or TRBV6-3 to TRBJ1-2; D is unclear. Looked up from germline, CDR1 is MNHEY and CDR2 is SVGEGT. Trimming took off 5 bases at V and 2 bases at J, with 9 bases between the two ends. CDR3 length: 13 residues. The CDR3 loop reads CASSPGPNYGYTF. DNA for the CDR3: TGTGCCAGCAGTCCCGGGCCCAACTATGGCTACACCTTC.

This chain connects TRBV24-1 to TRBJ1-5, with 8 bases fitting TRBD1. J was trimmed by 4 bases and V by 4 bases; bases with no gene match: 8. This CDR3 contains 16 residues. Germline CDR1 and CDR2: KGHDR and SFDVKD. CDR3 sequence: CATSDALQGGNQPQHF. The CDR3 DNA reads as TGTGCCACCAGTGACGCGTTACAGGGGGGTAATCAGCCCCAGCATTTT.

This sequence joins TRBV30 and TRBJ2-3; 9 bases agree with TRBD1. The V gene's germline CDR1 is GTSNPN and CDR2 SVGIG (reference sequence). The V and J ends lost 5 bases and 1 base, in that order; junction bases with no gene match: 4. The CDR3 sequence is 14 residues long. The CDR3 loop is CAWATGGGTDTQYF. The DNA for the CDR3 is TGTGCCTGGGCAACAGGGGGCGGCACAGATACGCAGTATTTT. The full variable domain, with the rest looked up from reference TRBV30 and TRBJ2-3, is SQTIHQWPATLVQPVGSPLSLECTVEGTSNPNLYWYRQAAGRGLQLLFYSVGIGQISSEVPQNLSASRPQDRQFILSSKKLLLSDSGFYLCAWATGGGTDTQYFGPGTRLTVL.

This clonotype was found many times. The chain uses TRBV28 and TRBJ1-1; D ambiguous. V was trimmed by 5 bases and J by 1 base, leaving 14 bases between them. Looked up from germline, CDR1 is MDHEN and CDR2 is SYDVKM. The CDR3 consists of 15 residues. The CDR3 region has the DNA TGTGCCAGCAGTGGGAGTTTGGGCGAGAACACTGAAGCTTTCTTT. Its translation is CASSGSLGENTEAFF.

Many counts were recorded for this clonotype. The chain recombines TRBV28 with TRBJ2-2; 12 bases are a match to TRBD1. The CDR3 extends over 15 amino acids. In germline, CDR1 is MDHEN, CDR2 SYDVKM. Losses at the gene ends were 6 bases for V and 7 bases for J; bases not matched to a gene: 6. The CDR3 spells CASSRGQGAGGELFF. The CDR3 nucleotides are TGTGCCAGCAGCCGGGGACAGGGGGCGGGCGGGGAGCTGTTTTTT.

This clonotype has just one count. The chain couples TRBV6-1 to TRBJ1-5; perhaps TRBD1 as D (6 bases). The CDR3 sequence is 15 residues long. The germline V gene encodes CDR1 MNHNS and CDR2 SASEGT. Trimming shortened V by 6 bases and J by 2 bases, and 14 bases separated the two germline ends. The CDR3: CASRIQGIGNQPQHF. The CDR3 bases are TGTGCCAGCAGGATACAGGGAATCGGCAATCAGCCCCAGCATTTT.

This clonotype appeared many times. V is TRBV12-3 or TRBV12-4 and J is TRBJ1-1; no definite D call. The V end lost 8 bases, the J end lost 5 bases, and 21 bases lay between the germline ends. The CDR3 length is 15 residues. Here the CDR3 DNA reads TGTGCCAGCTGCAGGTCGGCGGGGTTTCTGACTGAAGCTTTCTTT. Translation: CASCRSAGFLTEAFF.

This clonotype appeared a few times. The chain links TRBV13 to TRBJ2-1, with D hard to call. V was trimmed by 1 base and J by 9 bases, leaving 10 bases between them. This CDR3 has 13 residues. Germline V gene lookup returns CDR1 PRHDT and CDR2 FYEKMQ (reference sequence). CDR3 in amino acids: CASSLERVAEQFF. As DNA, the CDR3 is TGTGCCAGCAGCTTAGAGCGCGTGGCTGAGCAGTTCTTC.